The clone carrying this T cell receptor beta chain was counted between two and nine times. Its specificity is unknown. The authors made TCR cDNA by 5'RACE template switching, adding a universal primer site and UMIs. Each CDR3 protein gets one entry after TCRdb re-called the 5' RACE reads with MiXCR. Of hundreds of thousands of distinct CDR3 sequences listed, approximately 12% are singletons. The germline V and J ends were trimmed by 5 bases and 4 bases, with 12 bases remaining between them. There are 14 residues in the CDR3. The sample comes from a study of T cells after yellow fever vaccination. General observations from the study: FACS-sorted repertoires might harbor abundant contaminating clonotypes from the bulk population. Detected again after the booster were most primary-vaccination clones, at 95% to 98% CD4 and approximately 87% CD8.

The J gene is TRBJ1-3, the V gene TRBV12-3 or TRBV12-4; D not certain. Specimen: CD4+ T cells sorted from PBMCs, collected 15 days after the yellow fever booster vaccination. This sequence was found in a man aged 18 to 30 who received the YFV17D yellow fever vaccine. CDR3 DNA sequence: TGTGCCAGCAGTAGGTCTGCTTCAGGAAACACCATATATTTT. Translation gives CASSRSASGNTIYF.